The TCR beta chain described here comes from a study of blood T cells in healthy people across ages. Then a second PCR, running roughly 7 to 11 cycles, was carried out with a sample-barcoded 5' primer and a J-beta primer mix. Via MiXCR, TCRdb re-called the 5' RACE reads, giving one row per CDR3 protein. The repertoire holds about 780,000 distinct CDR3 sequences, with about 47% as singletons. The V gene end was trimmed by 4 bases and the J gene end by 10 bases; junction bases not matched to a gene: 10. The V gene's germline CDR1 is SQVTM and CDR2 ANQGSEA. This CDR3 spans 13 amino acids. Regarding the study as a whole: Older age went with lower TCR beta diversity per million T cells, in a roughly linear way.

Peripheral blood from each donor was collected in a volume of 8 to 10 milliliters. Worth noting for this clonotype: Its target is not known.

The sequenced material came from blood. The J gene is TRBJ2-1, the V gene TRBV29-1, with 7 nucleotides matching TRBD2. This TCR was recovered from a man older than 75 in good health. The chain's CDR3 is CSVVRTSDVEQFF. CDR3 sequence (DNA): TGCAGCGTTGTAAGGACTAGTGATGTAGAGCAGTTCTTC.